This TCR beta chain derives from a study of blood T cell repertoires in COVID-19. Study-level background: PBMCs, B-cell-depleted T cells, or T cells were the source of the cDNA or gDNA that made up the material.

Data came from immunoSEQ multiplex PCR; TCRdb stores just in-frame clones and leaves some out. This table holds about 60,000 clones, approximately 85% found once. The V and J ends lost 2 bases and 16 bases, in that order; junction bases with no gene match: 7. Germline CDR1 MDHEN, CDR2 SYDVKM. The CDR3 runs 12 residues. V is TRBV28 and J is TRBJ1-4; 7 bases align to TRBD1. Sequenced: peripheral blood. This clonotype was obtained from a human donor in a cohort sampled during active COVID-19. The CDR3 loop reads CASSLRGDSTFF. CDR3 bases: TGTGCCAGCAGTTTAAGGGGGGACAGCACGTTTTTT.